The 13 T cell receptor beta chains listed next were all sequenced from one sample in a study of blood T cell repertoires in COVID-19. The assay was immunoSEQ multiplex PCR, and TCRdb's table has in-frame clones only and misses some. The sample records fewer than 300,000 clones, 65% to 90% being singletons. The sample comprised peripheral blood. The receptors originated from a man over 45 with active or convalescent COVID-19.

This sequence joins TRBV6-2 or TRBV6-3 and TRBJ1-1; 9 nucleotides align to TRBD1. Trimming removed 5 bases from V and 6 bases from J; junction bases left unmatched: 7. This CDR3 is 14 amino acids long. Germline CDR1 reads MNHEY; CDR2 reads SVGEGT. The CDR3 nucleotides read TGTGCCAGCAGTCAACAGGGGGCCCTCTCTGAAGCTTTCTTT. As protein: CASSQQGALSEAFF.

The rearrangement joins TRBV11-3 to TRBJ2-1; 12 bases match TRBD2. J lost 5 bases, V lost 4 bases, and 3 bases had no gene match. The germline gives CDR1 SGHNT, CDR2 YENEEA. The CDR3 loop spans 15 amino acids. The DNA for the CDR3 is TGTGCCAGCAGCTCCGGACTAGCGGGAAACAATGAGCAGTTCTTC. Translation: CASSSGLAGNNEQFF.

The chain uses TRBV11-2 and TRBJ2-7, with 9 positions matching TRBD2. CDR1 is SGHAT and CDR2 is FQNNGV in the germline V gene. Trimming at V came to 5 bases and at J to 4 bases, leaving 12 bases not matched to a gene. CDR3 length equals 16 residues. This chain's CDR3 is CASSPLAREGTYEQYF. The CDR3 bases are TGTGCCAGCAGCCCTCTGGCGCGGGAGGGGACTTACGAGCAGTACTTC.

This clone was counted a single time. This sample also contains other DNA sequences that code for the same CDR3. J is TRBJ1-2 and V is TRBV4-1; 9 bases are shared with TRBD1. Germline assignment: CDR1 MGHRA and CDR2 YSYEKL. The V segment lost 0 bases and the J segment 7 bases; nucleotides outside the gene matches: 3. This CDR3 has 14 residues. CDR3 residues: CASSQEQGAGGYTF. The DNA of the CDR3 is TGCGCCAGCAGCCAAGAACAGGGGGCGGGTGGCTACACCTTC.

The V call is TRBV19, the J call TRBJ1-2; D call uncertain. Trimming pared 5 bases from V and 0 bases from J, leaving 13 bases between. CDR3 length equals 15 residues. The V gene's germline CDR1 is LNHDA and CDR2 SQIVND (reference sequence). CDR3 sequence (DNA): TGTGCCAGTAGTTCGCAGTGGGGAGCTAACTATGGCTACACCTTC. As protein: CASSSQWGANYGYTF.

V gene TRBV7-9 combines with J gene TRBJ1-1, with D perhaps matching TRBD1 (5 bases). CDR1 is SEHNR and CDR2 is FQNEAQ in the germline V gene (reference sequence). V was cut by 2 bases and J by 1 base, with 11 bases left in between. The length of the CDR3 is 15 residues. CDR3 protein: CASSLSQGGNTEAFF. The CDR3 nucleotides are TGTGCCAGCAGCTTAAGTCAGGGTGGGAACACTGAAGCTTTCTTT.

The chain combines TRBV7-8 with TRBJ2-5; 10 positions agree with TRBD2. Germline values: CDR1 SGHVS, CDR2 FQNEAQ. The CDR3 is made up of 14 amino acids. V shed 5 bases and J 5 bases; nucleotides not matched to a gene: 5. The CDR3 region is CASSLFSGGETQYF. The CDR3 nucleotides read TGTGCCAGCAGCCTCTTTAGCGGGGGGGAGACCCAGTACTTC.

The genes are TRBV18 and TRBJ1-6, with D tentatively TRBD1 (6 bases). Germline V gene data show CDR1 as KGHSH and CDR2 as LQKENI. With 4 bases removed from V and 9 bases from J, the gap between germline ends came to 22 bases. The CDR3 sequence is 17 residues long. The CDR3 DNA sequence: TGTGCCAGCTCACTCCGAAAGGCCCGGGACACCTCTTCACCCCTCCACTTT. Residues: CASSLRKARDTSSPLHF.

The V call is TRBV7-9, the J call TRBJ1-1; perhaps TRBD1 as D (6 bases). The CDR3 runs 13 residues. V was trimmed by 5 bases and J by 5 bases, leaving 12 bases between them. The V gene's germline CDR1 is SEHNR and CDR2 FQNEAQ (reference sequence). This chain's CDR3 is CASSRGGGTEAFF. In nucleotides, the CDR3 is TGTGCCAGCAGCCGAGGGGGAGGGACTGAAGCTTTCTTT.

The chain combines TRBV3-1 (or the pseudogene TRBV3-2) with TRBJ2-5; a weak D match, TRBD2 (6 bases). The germline V gene has CDR1 LGHDT and CDR2 YNNKEL (reference sequence). V was trimmed by 4 bases and J by 4 bases, leaving 7 bases between them. This CDR3 has 12 residues. The CDR3, as DNA: TGTGCCAGCAGCCGGAGGGCAGAGACCCAGTACTTC. Translated: CASSRRAETQYF.

The chain is built from TRBV18 and TRBJ1-1; D remains ambiguous. This CDR3 is 14 amino acids long. Germline V lookup: CDR1 KGHSH, CDR2 LQKENI. V was shortened by 5 bases and J by 4 bases, with 14 bases between the two germline ends. CDR3 amino acids: CASSASKTGTEAFF. The CDR3 coding sequence is TGTGCCAGCTCAGCCTCGAAGACGGGCACTGAAGCTTTCTTT.

The gene calls are TRBV7-2 and TRBJ1-1; D remains ambiguous. Trimming took off 4 bases at V and 5 bases at J, with 11 bases between the two ends. The length of the CDR3 is 13 residues. Germline CDR1 and CDR2: SGHTA and FQGNSA. The CDR3 DNA reads TGTGCCAGCAGCTCCTGGGTCGGGACTGAAGCTTTCTTT. Amino acids: CASSSWVGTEAFF.

The chain combines TRBV7-2 with TRBJ1-1; D call uncertain. Germline CDR1 reads SGHTA; CDR2 reads FQGNSA. The germline V and J ends were trimmed by 2 bases and 0 bases, with 7 bases remaining between them. This CDR3 comprises 14 residues. The CDR3 sequence: CASSLKYLNTEAFF. The CDR3 nucleotides read TGTGCCAGCAGCTTAAAATATCTGAACACTGAAGCTTTCTTT.